The 12 T cell receptor beta chains below come from one sample, sequenced in a study of cytomegalovirus exposure and HLA in healthy donors. The PCR contained 60 Vbeta and 13 Jbeta primers. TCRdb's table, derived via immunoSEQ multiplex PCR, lists solely in-frame clones and lacks some. This table holds 130,000 to 150,000 clones, roughly three quarters found once. Sequences were obtained from PBMCs. The receptor source for this set is a male donor in good health and CMV-seronegative.

The chain couples TRBV30 to TRBJ1-1, with D possibly TRBD1 on 6 matching bases. V gave up 2 bases and J gave up 11 bases, with 12 bases separating them. Germline V gene lookup returns CDR1 GTSNPN and CDR2 SVGIG (reference sequence). CDR3 length equals 11 residues. CDR3 residues: CAWSYRDYAFF. The CDR3 region has the DNA TGTGCCTGGAGTTACAGGGATTATGCTTTCTTT.

This clone was recorded a few times. An end of the junction differs from the germline gene, which may be a read error. The chain is built from TRBV4-2 and TRBJ2-2, with 7 bases that match TRBD1. Germline CDR1 reads LGHNA; CDR2 reads YNFKEQ. This CDR3 region has 16 residues. The CDR3 region has the DNA TGTGCCAGCACCCAAGGCCTGGACAGGCTCGCAGGGGAGCTGTTTTTT. This encodes CASTQGLDRLAGELFF.

This chain links TRBV4-3 with TRBJ1-4; possibly TRBD1 for D (5 bases). This CDR3 comprises 14 residues. The V and J ends lost 4 bases and 7 bases respectively, with 13 bases between them. CDR1 LGHNA and CDR2 YSLEER come from the germline V gene. The CDR3 DNA sequence: TGCGCCAGCAGCCCAGCCGGGGGGGGTGAAAAACTGTTTTTT. Translating it yields CASSPAGGGEKLFF.

The DNA for the CDR3 is TGTGCCTGGAGGGGAGGGGCGTGGGGAGAGCAGTACTTC. Amino acids: CAWRGGAWGEQYF. The V and J genes are TRBV30 and TRBJ2-7; 7 nucleotides agree with TRBD2. Per the germline V gene, CDR1 is GTSNPN and CDR2 is SVGIG (reference sequence). CDR3 length: 13 amino acids. Losses at the gene ends were 3 bases for V and 7 bases for J; bases not matched to a gene: 9.

This clone has only a few counts. The chain joins TRBV5-1 to TRBJ2-5; a weak D match, TRBD2 (7 bases). CDR1 and CDR2 (germline): SGHRS, YFSETQ. This CDR3 has 14 amino acids. Trimming pared 0 bases from V and 7 bases from J, leaving 13 bases between. The DNA of the CDR3 is TGCGCCAGCAGCTTGGACCCAGGGGAGGGGACCCAGTACTTC. Translation gives CASSLDPGEGTQYF. The entire variable domain, with the rest obtained from reference TRBV5-1 and TRBJ2-5, is as follows: KAGVTQTPRYLIKTRGQQVTLSCSPISGHRSVSWYQQTPGQGLQFLFEYFSETQRNKGNFPGRFSGRQFSNSRSEMNVSTLELGDSALYLCASSLDPGEGTQYFGPGTRLLVL.

The chain employs TRBV9 and TRBJ1-1; TRBD1 aligns across 9 bases. This CDR3 has 15 residues. J lost 7 bases, V lost 3 bases, and 10 bases had no gene match. Germline loops: CDR1 SGDLS, CDR2 YYNGEE. DNA for the CDR3: TGTGCCAGCAGCGCCCGAACAGGGGGCGAAAATGAAGCTTTCTTT. This encodes CASSARTGGENEAFF.

J is TRBJ1-2 and V is TRBV2; D is uncertain. The CDR3 totals 12 residues. Trimming removed 11 bases from V and 2 bases from J, with 12 bases in between. Germline-derived CDR1 and CDR2 are SNHLY and FYNNEI. This chain's CDR3 is CAGDPGNYGYTF. CDR3 DNA: TGTGCCGGTGACCCAGGAAACTATGGCTACACCTTC. The whole variable domain, remainder taken from reference TRBV2 and TRBJ1-2, is EPEVTQTPSHQVTQMGQEVILRCVPISNHLYFYWYRQILGQKVEFLVSFYNNEISEKSEIFDDQFSVERPDGSNFTLKIRSTKLEDSAMYFCAGDPGNYGYTFGSGTRLTVV.

The rearrangement joins TRBV5-8 to TRBJ2-5; perhaps TRBD2 as D (6 bases). V was clipped by 4 bases and J by 11 bases, with 21 bases between them. This CDR3 contains 14 residues. From germline, CDR1 is SGHTS and CDR2 YDEGEE. The DNA of the CDR3 is TGTGCCAGCAGCCGGGACTTTGGGAGTGGGGAGCAGTACTTC. Its protein is CASSRDFGSGEQYF.

With respect to this clone: The junction and the germline gene differ at one end; a read error may be behind it. The chain carries TRBV4-3 and TRBJ1-2; D is possibly TRBD1 (6 bases). Per the germline V gene, CDR1 is LGHNA and CDR2 is YSLEER. CDR3 length: 15 amino acids. This CDR3 is CAGSPSSDSPTGYTF. CDR3 DNA: TGCGCCGGCAGCCCCTCCTCGGACAGCCCAACGGGCTACACCTTC.

This chain links TRBV5-1 with TRBJ2-3; TRBD2 aligns across 10 bases. The CDR3 runs 15 residues. CDR1 is SGHRS, CDR2 YFSETQ, per germline. The J segment lost 3 bases and the V segment lost 3 bases, leaving 4 bases of the junction unmatched. The CDR3 is CASSSSGGRTDTQYF. CDR3 sequence (DNA): TGCGCCAGCAGCTCTAGCGGGGGTCGGACAGATACGCAGTATTTT. The whole variable domain, remainder taken from reference TRBV5-1 and TRBJ2-3, is KAGVTQTPRYLIKTRGQQVTLSCSPISGHRSVSWYQQTPGQGLQFLFEYFSETQRNKGNFPGRFSGRQFSNSRSEMNVSTLELGDSALYLCASSSSGGRTDTQYFGPGTRLTVL.

The genes are TRBV27 and TRBJ1-4; D not resolved. The CDR3 spans 14 residues. V lost 6 bases to trimming and J lost 4 bases, with 12 bases between them. Germline V lookup: CDR1 MNHEY, CDR2 SMNVEV (reference sequence). CDR3 protein: CASSYGRGNEKLFF. CDR3 in DNA: TGTGCCAGCAGCTATGGACGGGGTAATGAAAAACTGTTTTTT.

This chain joins TRBV27 and TRBJ2-1; the D is unclear. This CDR3 has 14 residues. The V gene's germline CDR1 is MNHEY and CDR2 SMNVEV (reference sequence). The V and J ends lost 3 bases and 1 base respectively, with 7 bases between them. DNA for the CDR3: TGTGCCAGCAGTTTGACTGGTTCCTACAATGAGCAGTTCTTC. Protein product: CASSLTGSYNEQFF.